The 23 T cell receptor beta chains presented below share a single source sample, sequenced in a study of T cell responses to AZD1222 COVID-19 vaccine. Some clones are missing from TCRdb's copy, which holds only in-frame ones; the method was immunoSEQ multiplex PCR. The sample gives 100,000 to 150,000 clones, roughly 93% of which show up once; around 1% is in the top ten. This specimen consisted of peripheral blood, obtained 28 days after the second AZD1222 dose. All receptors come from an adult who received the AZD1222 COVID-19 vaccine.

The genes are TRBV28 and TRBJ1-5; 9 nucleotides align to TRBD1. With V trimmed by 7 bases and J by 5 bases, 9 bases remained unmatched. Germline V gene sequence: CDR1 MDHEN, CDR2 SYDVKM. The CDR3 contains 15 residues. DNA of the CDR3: TGTGCCAGCACGGGGACAGGGCTTCTGGATCAGCCCCAGCATTTT. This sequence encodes CASTGTGLLDQPQHF.

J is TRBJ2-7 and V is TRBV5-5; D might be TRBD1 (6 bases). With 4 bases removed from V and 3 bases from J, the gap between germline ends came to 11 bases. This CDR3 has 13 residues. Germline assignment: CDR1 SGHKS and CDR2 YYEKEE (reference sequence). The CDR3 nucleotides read TGTGCCAGCAGCGGTAACAGGGACTACGAGCAGTACTTC. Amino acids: CASSGNRDYEQYF.

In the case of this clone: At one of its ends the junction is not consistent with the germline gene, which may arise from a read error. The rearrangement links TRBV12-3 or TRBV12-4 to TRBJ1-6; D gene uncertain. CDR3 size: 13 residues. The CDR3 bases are TGTGCCAGCAGTATAGCCTATAATTCACCCCTCCACTTT. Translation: CASSIAYNSPLHF.

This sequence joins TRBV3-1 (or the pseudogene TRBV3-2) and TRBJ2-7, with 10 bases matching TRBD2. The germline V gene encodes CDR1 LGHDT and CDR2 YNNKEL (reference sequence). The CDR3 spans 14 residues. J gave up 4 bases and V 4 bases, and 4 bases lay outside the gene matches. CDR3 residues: CASSLAGGLYEQYF. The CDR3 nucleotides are TGTGCCAGCAGCCTAGCGGGAGGTCTGTACGAGCAGTACTTC.

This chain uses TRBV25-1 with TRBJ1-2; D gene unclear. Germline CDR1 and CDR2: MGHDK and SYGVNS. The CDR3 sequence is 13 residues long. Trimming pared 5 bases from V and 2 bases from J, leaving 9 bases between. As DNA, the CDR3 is TGTGCCAGCAGTCCGGATGTAAACTATGGCTACACCTTC. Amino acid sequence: CASSPDVNYGYTF.

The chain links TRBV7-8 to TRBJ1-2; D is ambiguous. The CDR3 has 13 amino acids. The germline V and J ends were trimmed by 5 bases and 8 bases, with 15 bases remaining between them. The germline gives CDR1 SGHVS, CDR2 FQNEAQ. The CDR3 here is CASSPGRAQGYTF. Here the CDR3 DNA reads TGTGCCAGCAGCCCTGGGAGGGCTCAGGGCTACACCTTC.

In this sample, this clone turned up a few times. The CDR3 bases are TGTGCCAGCAGCAAGGACAGGGACACCGGGGAGCTGTTTTTT. Its translation is CASSKDRDTGELFF. The chain couples TRBV7-3 to TRBJ2-2, with 8 nucleotides matching TRBD1. The CDR3 is 14 amino acids. After removal of 5 bases from V and 3 bases from J, the junction contained 2 bases not matched to a gene. The germline CDR1 and CDR2 sequences are SGHTA and FQGTGA.

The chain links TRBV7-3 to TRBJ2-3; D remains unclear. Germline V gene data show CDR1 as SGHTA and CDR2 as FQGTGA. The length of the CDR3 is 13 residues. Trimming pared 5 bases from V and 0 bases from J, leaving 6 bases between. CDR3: CASSRGSTDTQYF. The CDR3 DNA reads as TGTGCCAGCAGCCGCGGTAGCACAGATACGCAGTATTTT.

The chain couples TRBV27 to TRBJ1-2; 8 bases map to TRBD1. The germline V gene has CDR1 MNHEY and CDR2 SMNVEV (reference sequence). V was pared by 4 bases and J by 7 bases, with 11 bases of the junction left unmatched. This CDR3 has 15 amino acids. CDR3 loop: CASSSPGQGVFGYTF. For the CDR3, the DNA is TGTGCCAGCAGTTCACCTGGACAGGGCGTATTTGGCTACACCTTC.

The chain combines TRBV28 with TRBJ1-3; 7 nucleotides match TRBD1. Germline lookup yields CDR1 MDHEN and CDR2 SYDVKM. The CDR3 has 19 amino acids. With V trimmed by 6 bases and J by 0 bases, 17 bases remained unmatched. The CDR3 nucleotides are TGTGCCAGCAGGGGCCGGGACAGAGGAAAGGGCGGCTCTGGAAACACCATATATTTT. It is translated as CASRGRDRGKGGSGNTIYF.

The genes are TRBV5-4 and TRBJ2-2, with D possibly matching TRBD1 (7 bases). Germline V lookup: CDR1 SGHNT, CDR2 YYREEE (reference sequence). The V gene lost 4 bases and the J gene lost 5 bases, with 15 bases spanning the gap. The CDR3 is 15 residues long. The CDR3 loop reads CASSPRGAGTGELFF. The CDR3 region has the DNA TGTGCCAGCAGCCCCAGGGGGGCGGGGACCGGGGAGCTGTTTTTT. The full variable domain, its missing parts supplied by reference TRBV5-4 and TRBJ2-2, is ETGVTQSPTHLIKTRGQQVTLRCSSQSGHNTVSWYQQALGQGPQFIFQYYREEENGRGNFPPRFSGLQFPNYSSELNVNALELDDSALYLCASSPRGAGTGELFFGEGSRLTVL.

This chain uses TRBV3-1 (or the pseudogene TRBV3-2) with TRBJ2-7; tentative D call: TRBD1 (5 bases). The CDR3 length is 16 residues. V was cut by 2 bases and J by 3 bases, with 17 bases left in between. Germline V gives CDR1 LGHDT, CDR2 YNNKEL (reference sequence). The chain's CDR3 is CASSQSLGYRNYEQYF. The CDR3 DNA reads TGTGCCAGCAGCCAAAGCTTAGGATACAGGAACTACGAGCAGTACTTC.

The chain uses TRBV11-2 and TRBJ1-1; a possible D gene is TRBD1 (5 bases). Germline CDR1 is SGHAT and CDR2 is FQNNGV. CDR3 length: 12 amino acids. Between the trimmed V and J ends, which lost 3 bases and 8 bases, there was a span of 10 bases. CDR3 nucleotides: TGTGCCAGCAGCTTCGAGCGGGGCGAAGCTTTCTTT. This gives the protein CASSFERGEAFF.

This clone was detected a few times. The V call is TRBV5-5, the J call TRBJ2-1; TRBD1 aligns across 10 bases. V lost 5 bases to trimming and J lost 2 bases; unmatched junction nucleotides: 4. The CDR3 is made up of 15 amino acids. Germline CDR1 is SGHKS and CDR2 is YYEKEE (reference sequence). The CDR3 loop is CASSAGTGAYNEQFF. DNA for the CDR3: TGTGCCAGCAGTGCCGGGACAGGGGCCTACAATGAGCAGTTCTTC.

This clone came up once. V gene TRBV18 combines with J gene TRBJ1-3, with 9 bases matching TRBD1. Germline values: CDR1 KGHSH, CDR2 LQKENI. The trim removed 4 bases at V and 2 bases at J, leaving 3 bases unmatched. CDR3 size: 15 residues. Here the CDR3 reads CASSLQGATGNTIYF. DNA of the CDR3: TGTGCCAGCTCACTACAGGGGGCCACTGGAAACACCATATATTTT.

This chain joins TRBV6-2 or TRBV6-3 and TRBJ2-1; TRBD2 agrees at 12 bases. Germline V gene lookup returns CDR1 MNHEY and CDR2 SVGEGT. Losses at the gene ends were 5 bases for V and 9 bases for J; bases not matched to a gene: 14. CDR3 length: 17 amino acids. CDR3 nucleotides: TGTGCCAGCAGTCCCTGGACTAGCGGGACAACAGGGAGTGAGCAGTTCTTC. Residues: CASSPWTSGTTGSEQFF.

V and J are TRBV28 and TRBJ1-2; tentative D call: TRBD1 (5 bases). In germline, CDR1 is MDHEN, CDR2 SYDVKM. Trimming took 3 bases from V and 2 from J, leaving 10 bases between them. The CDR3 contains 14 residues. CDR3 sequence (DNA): TGTGCCAGCAGTTTTCAGGGATTCAACTATGGCTACACCTTC. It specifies CASSFQGFNYGYTF.

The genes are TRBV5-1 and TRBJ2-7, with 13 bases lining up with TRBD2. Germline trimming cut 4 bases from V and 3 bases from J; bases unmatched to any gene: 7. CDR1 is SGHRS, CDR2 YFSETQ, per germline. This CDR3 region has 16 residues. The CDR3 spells CASSGLAGERFYEQYF. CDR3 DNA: TGCGCCAGCAGCGGACTAGCGGGAGAAAGGTTCTACGAGCAGTACTTC.

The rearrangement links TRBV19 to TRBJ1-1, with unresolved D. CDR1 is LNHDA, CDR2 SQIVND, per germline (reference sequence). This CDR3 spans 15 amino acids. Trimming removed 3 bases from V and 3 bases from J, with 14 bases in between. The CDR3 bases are TGTGCCAGTAGTATTCGCCCTAGTATGGACACTGAAGCTTTCTTT. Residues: CASSIRPSMDTEAFF.

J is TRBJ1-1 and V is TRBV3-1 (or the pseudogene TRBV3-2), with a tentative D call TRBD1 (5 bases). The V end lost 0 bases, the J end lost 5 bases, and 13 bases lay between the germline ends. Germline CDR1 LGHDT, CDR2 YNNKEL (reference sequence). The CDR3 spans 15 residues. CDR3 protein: CASSQEGLGQTEAFF. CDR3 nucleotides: TGTGCCAGCAGCCAAGAGGGGTTGGGGCAGACTGAAGCTTTCTTT.

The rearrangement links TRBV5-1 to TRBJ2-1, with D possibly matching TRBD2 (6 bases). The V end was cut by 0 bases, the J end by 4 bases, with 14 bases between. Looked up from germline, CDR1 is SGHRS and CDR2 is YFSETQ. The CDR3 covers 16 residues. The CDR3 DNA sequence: TGCGCCAGCAGCTTGGAGGGTAGCGGCAGATACAATGAGCAGTTCTTC. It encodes CASSLEGSGRYNEQFF.

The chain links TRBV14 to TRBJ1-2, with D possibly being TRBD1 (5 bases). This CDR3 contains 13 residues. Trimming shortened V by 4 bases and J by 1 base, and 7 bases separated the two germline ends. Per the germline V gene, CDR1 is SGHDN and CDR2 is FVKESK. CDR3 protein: CASSPGHNYGYTF. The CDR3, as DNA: TGTGCCAGCAGCCCCGGACATAACTATGGCTACACCTTC. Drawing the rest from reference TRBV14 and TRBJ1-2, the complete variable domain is EAGVTQFPSHSVIEKGQTVTLRCDPISGHDNLYWYRRVMGKEIKFLLHFVKESKQDESGMPNNRFLAERTGGTYSTLKVQPAELEDSGVYFCASSPGHNYGYTFGSGTRLTVV.

The CDR3 DNA reads TGTGCCAGCAGTCCGAGTCATGGAAACAACAATGAGCAGTTCTTC. Its protein product is CASSPSHGNNNEQFF. This chain links TRBV6-4 with TRBJ2-1; D not certain. With 5 bases removed from V and 5 bases from J, the gap between germline ends came to 16 bases. Germline CDR1 and CDR2: MRHNA and SNTAGT. The length of the CDR3 is 15 residues.